This paragraph reports one T cell receptor beta chain. Under the authors' procedure: Reference gene primer amplification gave nucleated cell count estimates. Profiling relied on immunoSEQ multiplex PCR, and the TCRdb table lists in-frame clones only, not all of them. V, J and clone size reflect that table, while D and trimming were determined from the DNA. In the table there are fewer than 130,000 clones, 70% to 90% of which are singletons. This sample is drawn from a study of blood T cell repertoires in COVID-19. Study at large: The study drew acute and convalescent COVID-19 samples from the United States, Italy and Spain. Sources were T cells, B-cell-depleted T cells, or PBMCs; the material itself was cDNA or gDNA.

The trim removed 3 bases at V and 1 base at J, leaving 5 bases unmatched. The germline V gene encodes CDR1 MDHEN and CDR2 SYDVKM. The CDR3 extends over 17 amino acids. The sequence was collected from a woman between 50 and 59 years old with acute or convalescent COVID-19. The source material was peripheral blood. The chain carries TRBV28 and TRBJ1-6; 8 bases are a match to TRBD1. This chain's CDR3 is CASSLAGGPSYNSPLHF. CDR3 sequence (DNA): TGTGCCAGCAGTTTGGCAGGGGGCCCATCCTATAATTCACCCCTCCACTTT.